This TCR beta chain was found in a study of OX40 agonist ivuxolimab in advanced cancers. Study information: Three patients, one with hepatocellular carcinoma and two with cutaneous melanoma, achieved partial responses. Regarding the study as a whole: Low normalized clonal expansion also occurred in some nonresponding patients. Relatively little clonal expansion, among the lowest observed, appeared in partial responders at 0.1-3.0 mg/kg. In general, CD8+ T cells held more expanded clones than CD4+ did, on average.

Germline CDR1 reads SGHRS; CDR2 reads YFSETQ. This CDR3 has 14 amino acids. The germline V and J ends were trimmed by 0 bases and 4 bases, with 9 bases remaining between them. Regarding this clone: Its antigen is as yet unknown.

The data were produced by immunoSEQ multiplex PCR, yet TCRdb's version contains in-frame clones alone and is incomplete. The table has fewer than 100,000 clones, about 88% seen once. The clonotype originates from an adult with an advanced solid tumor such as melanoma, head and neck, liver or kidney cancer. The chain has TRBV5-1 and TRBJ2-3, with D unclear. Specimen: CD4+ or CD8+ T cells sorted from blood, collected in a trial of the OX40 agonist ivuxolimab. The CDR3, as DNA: TGCGCCAGCAGCTTGGGAGGTAGCCCAGATACGCAGTATTTT. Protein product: CASSLGGSPDTQYF.